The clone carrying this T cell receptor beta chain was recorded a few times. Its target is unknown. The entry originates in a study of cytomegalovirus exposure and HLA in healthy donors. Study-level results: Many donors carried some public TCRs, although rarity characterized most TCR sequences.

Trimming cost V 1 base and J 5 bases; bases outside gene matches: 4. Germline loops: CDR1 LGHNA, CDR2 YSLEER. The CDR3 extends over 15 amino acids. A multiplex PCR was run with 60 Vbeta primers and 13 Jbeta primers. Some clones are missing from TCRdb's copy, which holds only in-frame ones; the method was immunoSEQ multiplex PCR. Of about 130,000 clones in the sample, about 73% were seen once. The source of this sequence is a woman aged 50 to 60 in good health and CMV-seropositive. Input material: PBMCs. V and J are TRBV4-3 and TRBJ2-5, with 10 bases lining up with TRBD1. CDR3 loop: CASSQVWDRGETQYF. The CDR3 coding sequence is TGCGCCAGCAGCCAAGTCTGGGACAGGGGCGAGACCCAGTACTTC.